One T cell receptor beta chain is described in this entry. It has no known antigen specificity. No base quality values were provided; no much bigger clone lies one nucleotide off. Library construction relied on PCR. The reads were generated on an Illumina HiSeq 2500. Molecular barcoding was employed in the preparation of TCR libraries, with unique molecular identifiers being used to normalize TCRbeta repertoire quantification. Using fastp at Q25 and MiXCR, TCRdb reprocessed the public reads and kept productive beta chains. A single entry per CDR3 protein holds the most common genes and DNA from its merged rows. Within this sample are 450,000 to 700,000 distinct CDR3 sequences, with 25% to 30% of them counted one time only. The ten largest make up under 45% of the sample. The data were taken from a study of T-cell reconstitution after alpha-beta-depleted transplantation in children listed by TCRdb under 2016. Regarding the research as a whole: Using TCR repertoire profiling, the study quantitatively followed how T-cell immune reconstitution unfolded in children after TCRalphabeta/CD19-depleted allogeneic hematopoietic cell transplantation. Study-wide conclusions, independent of this receptor: In some patients, the high TCRbeta diversity seen at day 60 was put down to recipient T cells and intrathymic progenitors that had survived conditioning. Hyperexpanded clone frequencies declined over subsequent months; after one year, T-cell counts and TCRbeta diversity were mostly attributed to newly produced T cells. About two months after transplant, the apparently early recovery of alphabetaT-cell counts reportedly depended on just several hundred clones that had expanded rapidly and came from non-depleted graft cells.

The CDR1 and CDR2 encoded by the germline V gene are SGHVS and FNYEAQ. The CDR3 measures 15 amino acids from cysteine to phenylalanine. Of all the DNA, just the CDR3 is kept, 45 bases in frame from base 1. V sheds 5 bases and J sheds 4 bases, leaving 12 bases between their ends. In light of the paper, this sample's treatment or condition label describes: allogeneic hematopoietic cell transplantation with graft depleted of TCRalphabeta T cells and CD19 B cells. TCRalphabeta/CD19-depleted allogeneic hematopoietic cell grafts were given to the transplant recipients, all of whom were children. The receptor comes from a boy in the first two years of life with Wiskott-Aldrich syndrome, due to receive a stem cell transplant. Material: PBMCs, obtained before TCRalphabeta/CD19-depleted stem cell transplant. The rearranged segments are TRBV7-6 and TRBJ1-6; perhaps TRBD1 is the D gene, with 6 bases matching. CDR3 protein: CASSAGTPYNSPLHF. The base sequence is TGTGCCAGCAGCGCCGGGACACCTTATAATTCACCCCTCCACTTT.